The clone carrying this T cell receptor (beta chain) was seen at least ten times. No antigen is known for it. Amplification of the TCR beta CDR3 regions used RNA transcripts (as template). After a first-round RT-PCR with HTBI primers, a second-round multiplex PCR was run. TCRdb itself ran the multiplex PCR reads through MiXCR, one entry per CDR3 protein. The data show under 350,000 distinct CDR3 sequences, with 15% to 20% seen just once and around 12% held by the top ten. The data were taken from a study of Graves' ophthalmopathy and Graves' hyperthyroidism. Study-wide points: Among expanded thyroid clonotypes above 0.001 frequency, most also occurred in blood. The model predicted ophthalmopathy progression with 60% to 71% sensitivity and less than 80% specificity.

The junction had 9 bases not matched to a gene; V was cut back by 7 bases and J by 2 bases. CDR1 is MNHEY and CDR2 is SVGAGI in the germline V gene. This CDR3 comprises 15 residues. Having ophthalmopathy, the donors showed moderate-to-severe activity, CAS ≥3 and NOSPECS ≥4, with disease lasting under 3 months. The evidence that diagnosis relied on was clinical symptoms, serum thyroxine, TRAb, thyroid ultrasound and orbital computed tomography. The sample consisted of peripheral blood. The chain uses TRBV6-5 and TRBJ2-7; 9 bases line up with TRBD1. This receptor was taken from an adult man with Graves' ophthalmopathy. The CDR3, as DNA: TGTGCCAGCACTCCTCTGACAGGGGGGACCTACGAGCAGTACTTC. Its protein product is CASTPLTGGTYEQYF.